This T cell receptor (beta chain) was identified in a study of identical twins. Whole-study findings and limits: For cord blood, abundant beta clonotypes had fewer insertions, unlike memory repertoires, which showed none. Less excess twin sharing appeared in beta out-of-frame sequences.

TCRdb fed the 5' RACE reads into MiXCR, producing one record per CDR3 protein. The sample lists 400,000 or so distinct CDR3 sequences, 9% to 10% occurring once. The CDR3 extends over 15 amino acids. From germline, CDR1 is SGHNT and CDR2 YENEEA. The V gene lost 3 bases and the J gene lost 0 bases, with 8 bases spanning the gap. Details on this clonotype: The target antigen is unknown.

V usage is TRBV11-3 and J usage is TRBJ2-2; D gene uncertain. The TCR comes from a woman between 50 and 59 years old in good health. Sequencing was performed on naive T cells sorted from blood. For the CDR3, the DNA is TGTGCCAGCAGCTTCTCCCGGGCGAACACCGGGGAGCTGTTTTTT. This sequence encodes CASSFSRANTGELFF.